Reported below is one T cell receptor (beta chain). Its target is unknown. This entry belongs to a study of T cell responses to AZD1222 COVID-19 vaccine. General study results and limits: Baseline seropositivity occurred in only 5 or 6 AZD1222 recipients. The study reported that nearly half of spike-specific TCRs target unmutated variant regions. Clonal diversity was possibly underestimated; the donors were predominantly white British and more often female.

This CDR3 has 12 residues. Germline V CDR1 and CDR2: SGHAT, FQNNGV. The J segment lost 7 bases and the V segment lost 5 bases, leaving 2 bases of the junction unmatched. The repertoire was sequenced with immunoSEQ multiplex PCR; TCRdb's copy has only in-frame clones and lacks some. The data contain about 79,000 clones, about 90% of them singletons. The sequencing used peripheral blood, collected on day 0 of MenACWY control vaccination. J is TRBJ2-1 and V is TRBV11-2, with 7 bases lining up with TRBD1. This clonotype was sampled from an adult in good health. This CDR3 reads CASSPQGNEQFF. DNA of the CDR3: TGTGCCAGCAGCCCACAGGGGAATGAGCAGTTCTTC.